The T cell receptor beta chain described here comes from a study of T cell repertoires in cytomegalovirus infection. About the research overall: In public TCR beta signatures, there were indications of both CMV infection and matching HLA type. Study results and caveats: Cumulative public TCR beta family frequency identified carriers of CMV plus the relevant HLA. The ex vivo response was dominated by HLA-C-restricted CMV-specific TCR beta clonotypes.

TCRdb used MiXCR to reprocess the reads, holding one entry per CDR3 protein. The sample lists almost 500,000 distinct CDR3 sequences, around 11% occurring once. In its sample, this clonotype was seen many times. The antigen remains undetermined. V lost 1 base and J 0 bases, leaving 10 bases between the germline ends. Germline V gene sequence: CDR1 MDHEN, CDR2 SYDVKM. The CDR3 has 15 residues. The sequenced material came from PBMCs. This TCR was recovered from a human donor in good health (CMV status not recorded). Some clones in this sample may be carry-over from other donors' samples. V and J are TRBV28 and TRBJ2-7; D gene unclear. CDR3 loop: CASSLLTLSSYEQYF. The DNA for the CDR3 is TGTGCCAGCAGTTTATTAACCCTCAGCTCCTACGAGCAGTACTTC. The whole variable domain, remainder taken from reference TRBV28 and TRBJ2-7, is DVKVTQSSRYLVKRTGEKVFLECVQDMDHENMFWYRQDPGLGLRLIYFSYDVKMKEKGDIPEGYSVSREKKERFSLILESASTNQTSMYLCASSLLTLSSYEQYFGPGTRLTVT.